The following is a TCR beta chain sequence with its context. Its antigen is as yet unknown. Every sample had a minimum of 6 million PBMCs isolated. Then a second PCR, running roughly 7 to 11 cycles, was carried out with a sample-barcoded 5' primer and a J-beta primer mix. TCRdb ran MiXCR on the 5' RACE reads and lists one entry per CDR3 protein. This sample yields over 950,000 distinct CDR3 sequences, of which under 40% are seen a single time; about an eighth belongs to the top ten. The data were obtained in a study of blood T cells in healthy people across ages. Regarding the study as a whole: TCR beta diversity per million T cells fell roughly linearly with age. Expanded clonotype changes were possibly confounded by unknown donor CMV status. Investigators viewed diversity estimates from one million T cells as underestimates, the study reported.

The V gene lost 0 bases and the J gene lost 3 bases, with 8 bases spanning the gap. Germline values: CDR1 MNHEY, CDR2 SVGAGI. The CDR3 consists of 14 residues. The sequenced sample consisted of blood. The chain is built from TRBV6-5 and TRBJ1-1, with D uncertain. The sequence derives from a man aged 18-30 years in good health. Here the CDR3 reads CASSYSDTDTEAFF. The CDR3 DNA reads as TGTGCCAGCAGTTACTCAGACACAGACACTGAAGCTTTCTTT.